A single sample gave rise to the 13 T cell receptor beta chains below, sequenced in a study of immune reconstitution after stem cell transplant in scleroderma (dated by TCRdb to about 2017). Library creation used RT-PCR. For sequencing, an Illumina MiSeq was employed. TCRdb reprocessing: public reads trimmed at Q25 with fastp, clones called with MiXCR, in-frame beta chains kept. CDR3 protein sequences are deduplicated, and each keeps its most common genes and DNA. In this sample the table shows 2,000 to 2,500 distinct CDR3 sequences, around 9.1% of which occur a single time. Around a quarter of the sample is taken by the ten largest. Sampling was carried out before or after autologous hematopoietic stem cell transplantation (not recorded which). The origin of the receptors is a male donor with systemic sclerosis.

By share of the sample, this clonotype is medium-sized. V and J are TRBV20-1 and TRBJ2-4, with 11 positions matching TRBD2. Per the germline V gene, CDR1 is DFQATT and CDR2 is SNEGSKA (reference sequence). The CDR3 has 14 residues. J lost 8 bases, V lost 2 bases, and 5 bases had no gene match. The CDR3 DNA follows: TGCAGTGCTAGAAAGATGACTAGCGGGGACATTCAGTACTTC. Encoded protein: CSARKMTSGDIQYF.

This clonotype is labeled large. The chain has TRBV11-2 and TRBJ2-1; D gene unclear. The CDR3 sequence is 11 residues long. V lost 1 base and J lost 9, with 4 bases in between. Germline V gives CDR1 SGHAT, CDR2 FQNNGV. DNA for the CDR3: TGTGCCAGCAGCTTAGTGCGTGAGCAGTTCTTC. Residues: CASSLVREQFF.

Sample share makes this clonotype medium-sized. The V gene is TRBV20-1, the J gene TRBJ2-5; possibly TRBD2 for D (6 bases). The germline V gene encodes CDR1 DFQATT and CDR2 SNEGSKA (reference sequence). This CDR3 is 15 amino acids long. Deletions cut 0 bases from V and 1 base from J, with 12 bases between. CDR3 nucleotide sequence: TGCAGTGCTAGAGATGGAGGGCAGCCCCAAGAGACCCAGTACTTC. Amino acid sequence: CSARDGGQPQETQYF.

By sample fraction, this clonotype is medium-sized. This chain joins TRBV28 and TRBJ2-7; D unresolved. V was cut by 2 bases and J by 3 bases, with 8 bases left in between. CDR1 is MDHEN, CDR2 SYDVKM, per germline. This CDR3 has 13 amino acids. CDR3 nucleotides: TGTGCCAGCAGTTTAAGGATCCACTACGAGCAGTACTTC. Encoded protein: CASSLRIHYEQYF.

The chain couples TRBV20-1 to TRBJ2-2; D unresolved. V lost 0 bases and J 0 bases, leaving 11 bases between the germline ends. This CDR3 has 16 amino acids. Germline CDR1 DFQATT, CDR2 SNEGSKA (reference sequence). The CDR3 loop reads CSARDLGRPNTGELFF. CDR3 bases: TGCAGTGCTAGAGATCTCGGCAGACCGAACACCGGGGAGCTGTTTTTT.

This chain connects TRBV6-2 or TRBV6-3 to TRBJ2-1; 9 bases line up with TRBD2. Germline loops: CDR1 MNHEY, CDR2 SVGEGT. J gave up 4 bases and V 8 bases, and 9 bases lay outside the gene matches. The CDR3 runs to 15 residues. CDR3: CASSPSGRYYNEQFF. CDR3 bases: TGTGCCAGCTCACCGAGCGGGAGGTATTACAATGAGCAGTTCTTC.

This clonotype ranks as medium-sized. The V and J genes are TRBV5-1 and TRBJ2-7; D gene ambiguous. CDR1 and CDR2 (germline): SGHRS, YFSETQ. V was trimmed by 6 bases and J by 3 bases, leaving 10 bases between them. This CDR3 comprises 12 residues. The CDR3 DNA sequence: TGCGCCAGCACCCTTAATGGCTACGAGCAGTACTTC. Translation gives CASTLNGYEQYF.

This clonotype counts as medium-sized. The CDR3 nucleotides read TGTGCCAGCAGTTCGAGGGACAGCGGCACTGAAGCTTTCTTT. It encodes CASSSRDSGTEAFF. The V and J genes are TRBV28 and TRBJ1-1; TRBD1 matches at 7 bases. In germline, CDR1 is MDHEN, CDR2 SYDVKM. This CDR3 has 14 amino acids. With V trimmed by 4 bases and J by 4 bases, 6 bases remained unmatched.

This clonotype is termed medium-sized. This sequence joins TRBV6-2 or TRBV6-3 and TRBJ2-1; TRBD2 matches 9 bases. Germline loops: CDR1 MNHEY, CDR2 SVGEGT. The trim removed 6 bases at V and 2 bases at J, leaving 8 bases unmatched. The CDR3 spans 16 residues. The DNA for the CDR3 is TGTGCCAGCAGGCTGACTAGCGGCGACGCCTACAATGAGCAGTTCTTC. Its translation is CASRLTSGDAYNEQFF.

Judged by abundance, this clonotype is medium-sized. The chain links TRBV19 to TRBJ1-2; tentatively, D is TRBD1 (5 bases). This CDR3 comprises 11 residues. V lost 8 bases to trimming and J lost 7 bases, with 11 bases between them. In germline, CDR1 is LNHDA, CDR2 SQIVND (reference sequence). CDR3 region: CASETQGGYTF. The CDR3, as DNA: TGTGCCAGTGAAACCCAGGGTGGCTACACCTTC.

This clonotype qualifies as medium-sized. The chain couples TRBV20-1 to TRBJ1-5, with a possible D match to TRBD1 (6 bases). Germline-derived CDR1 and CDR2 are DFQATT and SNEGSKA (reference sequence). This CDR3 has 14 residues. Trimming stripped 6 bases from V and 5 bases from J, with 17 bases between. CDR3 protein: CSATNRAWDQPQHF. The CDR3 DNA sequence: TGCAGTGCCACCAACAGGGCATGGGATCAGCCCCAGCATTTT.

By sample fraction, this clonotype is large. The gene calls are TRBV9 and TRBJ1-3, with 7 bases fitting TRBD1. Per the germline V gene, CDR1 is SGDLS and CDR2 is YYNGEE. V lost 6 bases to trimming and J lost 3 bases; unmatched junction nucleotides: 9. The CDR3 is 15 residues long. The CDR3 region is CASTPDRLGGNTIYF. CDR3 DNA: TGTGCCAGCACCCCGGACAGGTTAGGTGGAAACACCATATATTTT.

By sample fraction, this clonotype is medium-sized. The rearrangement uses TRBV20-1 and TRBJ2-7, with a possible D match to TRBD2 (6 bases). CDR1 DFQATT and CDR2 SNEGSKA come from the germline V gene (reference sequence). Trimming left V 0 bases short and J 2 bases short, with 14 bases between. The CDR3 totals 15 residues. CDR3 sequence (DNA): TGCAGTGCTAGAGAGTGGATCCAGCGGGCCTACGAGCAGTACTTC. Its protein is CSAREWIQRAYEQYF.